This entry lists 20 T cell receptor beta chains sequenced from one sample in a study of OX40 agonist ivuxolimab in advanced cancers. Some clones are missing from TCRdb's copy, which holds only in-frame ones; the method was immunoSEQ multiplex PCR. Of about 93,000 clones listed, 89% are singletons. The specimen comprised CD4+ or CD8+ T cells sorted from blood, sampled in a trial of the OX40 agonist ivuxolimab. Source of these receptors: an adult with an advanced solid tumor such as melanoma, head and neck, liver or kidney cancer.

The chain links TRBV9 to TRBJ2-5; D assignment may be TRBD1 or TRBD2 (5 bases each). Trimming left V 0 bases short and J 1 base short, with 13 bases between. Germline V CDR1 and CDR2: SGDLS, YYNGEE. The CDR3 loop spans 16 amino acids. The CDR3 sequence is CASSVVGDLLQETQYF. The CDR3, as DNA: TGTGCCAGCAGCGTAGTAGGGGACCTACTCCAAGAGACCCAGTACTTC.

This clone was observed a few times. This chain connects TRBV18 to TRBJ1-2; D may be TRBD1 (6 bases). Trimming took 4 bases from V and 8 from J, leaving 17 bases between them. CDR3 length equals 14 residues. Per the germline V gene, CDR1 is KGHSH and CDR2 is LQKENI. The CDR3 region is CASSLTGNLGGYTF. CDR3 nucleotide sequence: TGTGCCAGCTCACTAACAGGGAACCTGGGGGGCTACACCTTC.

This clone appeared once. In DNA, the CDR3 is TGTGCCAGCAGTTTCAACCCAGCCTACGAGCAGTACTTC. It codes for CASSFNPAYEQYF. This chain connects TRBV27 to TRBJ2-7; D not resolved. This CDR3 is 13 amino acids long. V was pared by 3 bases and J by 2 bases, with 8 bases between. In germline, CDR1 is MNHEY, CDR2 SMNVEV (reference sequence).

A single count supports this clone. Written as DNA, the CDR3 is TGCGCCAGCAGCCCCGGGGCACGCAATCAGCCCCAGCATTTT. This codes for CASSPGARNQPQHF. The chain links TRBV5-1 to TRBJ1-5, with a tentative D call TRBD1 (5 bases). The CDR3 loop spans 14 amino acids. The V gene's germline CDR1 is SGHRS and CDR2 YFSETQ. The V and J ends lost 4 bases and 2 bases respectively, with 10 bases between them.

This clone appeared a single time. The CDR3 nucleotides are TGTGCCACCAGCAGCGGGCCCACAGATACGCAGTATTTT. Translated: CATSSGPTDTQYF. The chain joins TRBV15 to TRBJ2-3; no clear D gene. Per germline, CDR1 LNHNV and CDR2 YYDKDF (reference sequence). This CDR3 region has 13 residues. V lost 3 bases and J 2 bases, leaving 6 bases between the germline ends.

This clone has just a few counts. This chain connects TRBV7-2 to TRBJ1-6, with D perhaps TRBD1 (5 bases). Trimming stripped 5 bases from V and 2 bases from J, with 10 bases between. This CDR3 region has 15 residues. Germline V gene lookup returns CDR1 SGHTA and CDR2 FQGNSA. CDR3 in DNA: TGTGCCAGCAGCCCGCCCAGGGCCTATAATTCACCCCTCCACTTT. As protein: CASSPPRAYNSPLHF.

The chain uses TRBV5-1 and TRBJ2-3; a weak D match, TRBD2 (5 bases). Trimming removed 0 bases at V and 5 bases at J, with 7 bases between. Germline assignment: CDR1 SGHRS and CDR2 YFSETQ. CDR3 length: 13 residues. In nucleotides, the CDR3 is TGCGCCAGCAGCTTGGGACGGGGAGATACGCAGTATTTT. Protein product: CASSLGRGDTQYF.

This chain's CDR3 is CASSPELGGYTF. CDR3 nucleotides: TGCGCCAGCAGCCCCGAATTGGGAGGCTACACCTTC. This sequence joins TRBV5-1 and TRBJ1-2; D remains unclear. Trimming pared 4 bases from V and 8 bases from J, leaving 12 bases between. Germline assignment: CDR1 SGHRS and CDR2 YFSETQ. This CDR3 has 12 amino acids. Together with reference TRBV5-1 and TRBJ1-2, the CDR3 gives the full variable domain: KAGVTQTPRYLIKTRGQQVTLSCSPISGHRSVSWYQQTPGQGLQFLFEYFSETQRNKGNFPGRFSGRQFSNSRSEMNVSTLELGDSALYLCASSPELGGYTFGSGTRLTVV.

The J gene is TRBJ2-5, the V gene TRBV6-5; D is possibly TRBD1 or TRBD2 (5 bases each). In germline, CDR1 is MNHEY, CDR2 SVGAGI. This CDR3 contains 14 residues. Trimming stripped 6 bases from V and 0 bases from J, with 11 bases between. This CDR3 reads CASRRTGHQETQYF. For the CDR3, the DNA is TGTGCCAGCAGACGAACGGGACACCAAGAGACCCAGTACTTC.

The genes are TRBV2 and TRBJ2-2, with TRBD1 as a possible D gene (6 bases). This CDR3 comprises 15 residues. Germline loops: CDR1 SNHLY, CDR2 FYNNEI. V lost 2 bases and J lost 1, with 8 bases in between. CDR3 loop: CASSEQGRNTGELFF. The CDR3 DNA is TGTGCCAGCAGTGAACAGGGGCGGAACACCGGGGAGCTGTTTTTT.

V usage is TRBV7-9 and J usage is TRBJ2-7, with 7 bases that match TRBD1. CDR1 and CDR2 (germline): SEHNR, FQNEAQ (reference sequence). This CDR3 region has 17 residues. Unmatched junction bases numbered 16, after V lost 5 bases and J lost 3 bases. CDR3 in DNA: TGTGCCAGCAGCCAATATACCGGGACAGACGGATTCTACGAGCAGTACTTC. It translates to CASSQYTGTDGFYEQYF. The full variable domain, in which reference TRBV7-9 and TRBJ2-7 provide the parts outside the CDR3, is DTGVSQNPRHKITKRGQNVTFRCDPISEHNRLYWYRQTLGQGPEFLTYFQNEAQLEKSRLLSDRFSAERPKGSFSTLEIQRTEQGDSAMYLCASSQYTGTDGFYEQYFGPGTRLTVT.

The chain has TRBV6-6 and TRBJ1-3, with 7 nucleotides matching TRBD1. V trimming: 7 bases; J trimming: 3 bases; junction bases outside the gene matches: 3. This CDR3 spans 13 amino acids. Per the germline V gene, CDR1 is MNHNY and CDR2 is SVGAGI (reference sequence). The CDR3 DNA follows: TGTGCCAGCACCGACAGGGATGGAAACACCATATATTTT. Its protein is CASTDRDGNTIYF.

This chain links TRBV7-2 with TRBJ1-1, with D maybe TRBD1 (5 bases). The ends were cut back, 2 bases at V and 4 bases at J, with 14 bases in the middle. Germline V lookup: CDR1 SGHTA, CDR2 FQGNSA. This CDR3 comprises 15 residues. The CDR3 bases are TGTGCCAGCAGCTTAAATTGGGACCGATTCACTGAAGCTTTCTTT. Translating gives CASSLNWDRFTEAFF. Using reference TRBV7-2 and TRBJ1-1 for the parts outside the CDR3, the full variable domain is GAGVSQSPSNKVTEKGKDVELRCDPISGHTALYWYRQSLGQGLEFLIYFQGNSAPDKSGLPSDRFSAERTGGSVSTLTIQRTQQEDSAVYLCASSLNWDRFTEAFFGQGTRLTVV.

The J gene is TRBJ1-1, the V gene TRBV5-5, with TRBD1 matching over 7 bases. Looked up from germline, CDR1 is SGHKS and CDR2 is YYEKEE (reference sequence). The trim removed 2 bases at V and 0 bases at J, leaving 13 bases unmatched. The CDR3 is made up of 18 amino acids. In nucleotides, the CDR3 is TGTGCCAGCAGCTTTGATACAGGGGCCAGACTTATGAACACTGAAGCTTTCTTT. This encodes CASSFDTGARLMNTEAFF.

The chain employs TRBV14 and TRBJ2-5; D tentatively reads TRBD1 or TRBD2 (6 bases each). From germline, CDR1 is SGHDN and CDR2 FVKESK. The V and J ends lost 1 base and 3 bases respectively, with 21 bases between them. The CDR3 covers 18 residues. CDR3 residues: CASSQGSFGGHKKETQYF. Here the CDR3 DNA reads TGTGCCAGCAGCCAAGGGTCCTTCGGGGGACACAAAAAAGAGACCCAGTACTTC.

This chain links TRBV6-5 with TRBJ2-5; D call uncertain. CDR1 and CDR2 from the germline V gene are MNHEY and SVGAGI. The CDR3 consists of 14 residues. The germline V and J ends were trimmed by 0 bases and 6 bases, with 11 bases remaining between them. CDR3: CASSYSGPDQTQYF. CDR3 DNA sequence: TGTGCCAGCAGTTACTCTGGACCGGACCAGACCCAGTACTTC.

V and J are TRBV14 and TRBJ2-1, with a tentative D call TRBD1 (6 bases). This CDR3 comprises 13 residues. Germline V gene lookup returns CDR1 SGHDN and CDR2 FVKESK. Trimming shortened V by 7 bases and J by 8 bases, and 15 bases separated the two germline ends. CDR3 DNA: TGTGCCAGCACCCCAAATGGGGGCGATGAGCAGTTCTTC. Amino acids: CASTPNGGDEQFF.

This chain uses TRBV19 with TRBJ1-2, with no clear D. Between the trimmed V and J ends, which lost 10 bases and 2 bases, there was a span of 5 bases. The germline CDR1 and CDR2 sequences are LNHDA and SQIVND (reference sequence). The CDR3 consists of 10 residues. CDR3 protein: CATENYGYTF. The CDR3 DNA reads as TGTGCCACGGAAAACTATGGCTACACCTTC.

The chain joins TRBV30 to TRBJ1-1, with D maybe TRBD1 (6 bases). This CDR3 spans 14 amino acids. Trimming removed 4 bases from V and 6 bases from J, with 18 bases in between. The germline CDR1 and CDR2 sequences are GTSNPN and SVGIG (reference sequence). CDR3 sequence (DNA): TGTGCCTGGACTCAGGGCGGAGGGGGTTCTGAAGCTTTCTTT. Protein product: CAWTQGGGGSEAFF.

The chain has TRBV5-1 and TRBJ2-7, with D tentatively TRBD1 or TRBD2 (5 bases each). CDR1 is SGHRS, CDR2 YFSETQ, per germline. The length of the CDR3 is 12 residues. The V gene lost 3 bases and the J gene lost 4 bases, with 8 bases spanning the gap. For the CDR3, the DNA is TGCGCCAGCAGCTCCGAGGGGTACGAGCAGTACTTC. Amino acids: CASSSEGYEQYF.